The present TCR beta chain was sequenced within a study of CD8 T cells in Susac syndrome. RNA was extracted with the RNeasy kit, and a quantity of roughly 0.5 to 1 ug was reverse transcribed using random hexamers. An immunoSEQ multiplex PCR amplified TCR beta CDR3 over 54 Vbeta and 13 Jbeta. TCRdb reanalysed the immunoSEQ multiplex PCR reads using MiXCR and keeps one entry per CDR3 protein. Of under 250,000 distinct CDR3 sequences in the sample, 93% are singletons; the top ten hold 0.055% to 0.075%. The study, taken as a whole, reports: The study acknowledged a relatively small number of individuals in its TCR sequencing and HLA analysis.

The CDR3 has 16 residues. Trimming stripped 0 bases from V and 7 bases from J, with 15 bases between. CDR1 and CDR2 from the germline V gene are LNHNV and YYDKDF (reference sequence). With regard to this clonotype: What it binds is not known.

Sequencing targeted TCR beta in blood CD8+ and CD4+ T cells. Negative isolation was applied to CD8+ and CD4+ T cells, and FACS enrichment was applied to TEMRA cells. This chain uses TRBV15 with TRBJ2-2; D is unclear. The sample consisted of CD4+ T cells from PBMCs. The clonotype comes from a human donor with multiple sclerosis. CDR3 DNA: TGTGCCACCAGCAGAGAGGAGAGAGGCCATGGCGGGGAGCTGTTTTTT. This gives the protein CATSREERGHGGELFF.